This TCR beta chain is drawn from a study of blood T cell repertoires in COVID-19. Study background: Donors in Cohort 3 counted as recovered after two negative PCRs, clearance, or symptom resolution.

In the original workflow: Amplification of reference gene primers provided the estimated nucleated cell counts. Libraries were prepared by immunoSEQ multiplex PCR; TCRdb keeps only in-frame clonotypes and omits some of them. The V and J calls and the clone size are those of that table, but D and trimming were determined from the DNA. The repertoire consists of 300,000 to 450,000 clones, with 80% to 90% occurring once and the leading ten covering less than 2.5%. The ends lost 6 bases at V and 5 bases at J; junction bases unmatched: 5. The CDR3 is 14 amino acids. Germline V gives CDR1 MDHEN, CDR2 SYDVKM. This clone was seen only once.

This clonotype originated in a middle-aged man in a cohort exposed to, infected with or recovered from COVID-19 (not recorded which). The sample was PBMCs or T cells enriched from blood (not recorded which). J is TRBJ1-5 and V is TRBV28, with 9 bases fitting TRBD1. In nucleotides, the CDR3 is TGTGCCAGCAGCCCCGGGACAGGGTATCAGCCCCAGCATTTT. Residues: CASSPGTGYQPQHF.